The clone carrying this T cell receptor (beta chain) was seen only once. Its antigen is as yet unknown. This sample is part of a study of TIL therapy for anti-PD-1-resistant metastatic lung cancer. The time point here: pre-treatment sample, taken before nivolumab and TIL therapy. Study-level points and caveats: Infused TIL clonotypes partially replaced the baseline blood repertoire, then decayed over months.

Sequencing used immunoSEQ v3. Data came from immunoSEQ multiplex PCR; TCRdb stores just in-frame clones and leaves some out. The table records about 59,000 clones, around 70% of them present only once. Trimming removed 5 bases from V and 1 base from J, with 11 bases in between. Germline CDR1 SGHTA, CDR2 FQGNSA. This CDR3 has 14 residues. The sample was blood, taken at baseline. The receptor's source is a person aged 25 to 85 with non-small cell lung cancer. The chain uses TRBV7-2 and TRBJ1-2; no clear D gene. CDR3 bases: TGTGCCAGCAGCCCCGGCATTGTTAACTATGGCTACACCTTC. The encoded protein is CASSPGIVNYGYTF.